The 9 T cell receptor beta chains listed next were all sequenced from one sample in a study of blood T cell repertoires in COVID-19. Generated by immunoSEQ multiplex PCR, the TCRdb table keeps only in-frame clones and is missing some. The sample shows more than 150,000 clones, around 86% of them seen only once. What was sequenced was peripheral blood. Every receptor here comes from a young man with acute or convalescent COVID-19.

The V call is TRBV27, the J call TRBJ2-3; D remains unclear. CDR1 MNHEY and CDR2 SMNVEV come from the germline V gene (reference sequence). V was trimmed by 2 bases and J by 5 bases, leaving 8 bases between them. The CDR3 has 13 amino acids. The CDR3 region is CASSLGIGDTQYF. CDR3 in DNA: TGTGCCAGCAGTTTAGGTATCGGAGATACGCAGTATTTT.

In DNA form, the CDR3 reads TGTGCCAGCAGAAGGGGGGGAGGACAGGGATACAATGAGCAGTTCTTC. Its protein is CASRRGGGQGYNEQFF. The chain couples TRBV5-4 to TRBJ2-1; maybe TRBD1 (8 bases). The germline gives CDR1 SGHNT, CDR2 YYREEE (reference sequence). Trimming took off 5 bases at V and 4 bases at J, with 19 bases between the two ends. The CDR3 consists of 16 residues.

V gene TRBV6-5 combines with J gene TRBJ1-4; 7 nucleotides align to TRBD1. The CDR3 consists of 16 residues. The ends lost 0 bases at V and 8 bases at J; junction bases unmatched: 9. Per the germline V gene, CDR1 is MNHEY and CDR2 is SVGAGI. The CDR3 DNA reads TGTGCCAGCAGTTACTCGGGCCGGACAGGATCCGAAAAACTGTTTTTT. It is translated as CASSYSGRTGSEKLFF.

Written as DNA, the CDR3 is TGTGCCAGCAGCCCCGGACAGGGGAGGAATGAGCAGTTCTTC. As protein: CASSPGQGRNEQFF. V gene TRBV5-4 combines with J gene TRBJ2-1, with 9 nucleotides matching TRBD1. CDR3 length: 14 amino acids. J lost 7 bases, V lost 4 bases, and 6 bases had no gene match. Looked up from germline, CDR1 is SGHNT and CDR2 is YYREEE (reference sequence).

The chain recombines TRBV11-2 with TRBJ2-1; a possible D gene is TRBD1 (5 bases). The CDR3 contains 14 residues. Looked up from germline, CDR1 is SGHAT and CDR2 is FQNNGV. The V end lost 8 bases, the J end lost 4 bases, and 15 bases lay between the germline ends. The CDR3 coding sequence is TGTGCCAGCGAGGACACCTCACAGTACAATGAGCAGTTCTTC. Translation: CASEDTSQYNEQFF.

As DNA, the CDR3 is TGTGCCAGCAGTTTCCGGGAGAACACTGAAGCTTTCTTT. This translates into CASSFRENTEAFF. This chain uses TRBV28 with TRBJ1-1; D uncertain. This CDR3 is built from 13 residues. Germline lookup yields CDR1 MDHEN and CDR2 SYDVKM. Deletions cut 3 bases from V and 1 base from J, with 6 bases between.

The chain employs TRBV6-5 and TRBJ1-5; the D gene is possibly TRBD1 (5 bases). Trimming took 0 bases from V and 2 from J, leaving 8 bases between them. This CDR3 has 15 amino acids. Germline loops: CDR1 MNHEY, CDR2 SVGAGI. The CDR3 here is CASSYSKGGNQPQHF. The CDR3 nucleotides are TGTGCCAGCAGTTACTCGAAAGGGGGCAATCAGCCCCAGCATTTT.

The chain recombines TRBV21-1 with TRBJ1-2. TRBV21-1 is a pseudogene. This CDR3 spans 16 amino acids. DNA of the CDR3: TGTGCCAGCAGCAAAGCGCCGGGGGGGGCCCTCTATGGCTACACCTTC. Protein: CASSKAPGGALYGYTF.

The chain uses TRBV19 and TRBJ2-6, with D possibly matching TRBD2 (6 bases). Trimming left V 5 bases short and J 0 bases short, with 11 bases between. CDR3 length: 16 residues. The germline CDR1 and CDR2 sequences are LNHDA and SQIVND (reference sequence). The CDR3 reads CASSGGQGSGANVLTF. The CDR3 nucleotides read TGTGCCAGTAGTGGAGGGCAGGGCTCTGGGGCCAACGTCCTGACTTTC.